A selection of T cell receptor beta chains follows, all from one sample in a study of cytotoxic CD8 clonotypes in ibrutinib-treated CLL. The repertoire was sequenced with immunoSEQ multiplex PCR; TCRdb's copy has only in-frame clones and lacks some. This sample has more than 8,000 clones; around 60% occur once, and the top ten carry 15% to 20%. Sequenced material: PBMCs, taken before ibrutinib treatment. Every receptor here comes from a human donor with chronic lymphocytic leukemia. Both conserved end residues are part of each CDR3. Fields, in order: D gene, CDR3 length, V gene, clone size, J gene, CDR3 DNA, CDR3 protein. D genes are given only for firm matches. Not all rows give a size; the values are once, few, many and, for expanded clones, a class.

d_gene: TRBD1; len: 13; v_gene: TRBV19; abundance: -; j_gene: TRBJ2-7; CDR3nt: TGTGCCAGTAGTCGGACAGGGGGCGGCGAGCAGTACTTC; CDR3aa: CASSRTGGGEQYF
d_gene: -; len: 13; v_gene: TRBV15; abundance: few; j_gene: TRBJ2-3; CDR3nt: TGTGCCACCAGCAGAGACTTTGGAGATACGCAGTATTTT; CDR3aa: CATSRDFGDTQYF
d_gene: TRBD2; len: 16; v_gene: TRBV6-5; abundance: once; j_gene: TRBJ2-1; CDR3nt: TGTGCCAGCAGTTACCGTAGTGGGACTAGCGGGAATAAGCAGTTCTTC; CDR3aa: CASSYRSGTSGNKQFF
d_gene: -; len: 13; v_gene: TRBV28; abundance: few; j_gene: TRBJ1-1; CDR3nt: TGTGCCAGCAGTTTACCCCGCCCGATTGAAGCTTTCTTT; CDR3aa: CASSLPRPIEAFF
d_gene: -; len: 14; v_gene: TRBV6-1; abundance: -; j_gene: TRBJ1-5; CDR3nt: TGTGCCAGTAGCAGGGAGGCGAGCAATCAGCCCCAGCATTTT; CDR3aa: CASSREASNQPQHF
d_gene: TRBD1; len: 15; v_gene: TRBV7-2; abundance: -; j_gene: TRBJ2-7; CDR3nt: TGTGCCAGCAGCTTAGCCGGGACAGACACCTACGAGCAGTACTTC; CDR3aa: CASSLAGTDTYEQYF
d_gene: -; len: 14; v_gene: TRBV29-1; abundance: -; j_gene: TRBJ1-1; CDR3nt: TGCAGCGTCTCCGGGCCCCCTAGGGACTTTGAAGCTTTCTTT; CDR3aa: CSVSGPPRDFEAFF
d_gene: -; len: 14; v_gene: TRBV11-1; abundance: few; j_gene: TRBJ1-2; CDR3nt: TGTGCCAGCAGCTTAAACTCCCAAGCAAGCGGCTACACCTTC; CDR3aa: CASSLNSQASGYTF
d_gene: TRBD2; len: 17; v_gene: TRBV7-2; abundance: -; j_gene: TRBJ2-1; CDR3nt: TGTGCCAGCAGCCCACAGACGCGGAGCGGGAGTAGGGATGAGCAGTTCTTC; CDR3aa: CASSPQTRSGSRDEQFF
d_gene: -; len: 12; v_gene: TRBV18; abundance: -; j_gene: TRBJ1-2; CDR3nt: TGTGCCAGCTCACCGACATCCGGGGTCATCCACTTC; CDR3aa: CASSPTSGVIHF
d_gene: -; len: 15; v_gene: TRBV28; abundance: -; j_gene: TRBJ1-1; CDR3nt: TGTGCCAGCCCCCCCCCGGGTTCAAGAAACACTGAAGCTTTCTTT; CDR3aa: CASPPPGSRNTEAFF
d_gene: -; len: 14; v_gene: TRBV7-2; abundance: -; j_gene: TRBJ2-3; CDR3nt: TGTGCCAGCACCTGGGGGGCTAGCACAGATACGCAGTATTTT; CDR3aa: CASTWGASTDTQYF
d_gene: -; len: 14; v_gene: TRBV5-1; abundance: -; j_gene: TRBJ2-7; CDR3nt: TGCGCCAGCAGCCCCCGGACAGATTCCTACGAGCAGTACTTC; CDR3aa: CASSPRTDSYEQYF
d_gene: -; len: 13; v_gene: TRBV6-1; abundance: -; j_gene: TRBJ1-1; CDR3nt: TGTGCCAGCAGGAAGACAGAGGAGGTGGGGGCTTTCTTT; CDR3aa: CASRKTEEVGAFF
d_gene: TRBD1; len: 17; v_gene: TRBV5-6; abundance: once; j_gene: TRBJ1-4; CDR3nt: TGTGCCAGCAGCTTGGCGGGCCTGACAGGGGGAGGCGAAAAACTGTTTTTT; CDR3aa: CASSLAGLTGGGEKLFF
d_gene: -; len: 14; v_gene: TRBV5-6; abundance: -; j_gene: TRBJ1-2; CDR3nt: TGTGCCAGCAGCTTTGGCAGTTGGTTCAGCGGCTACACCTTC; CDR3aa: CASSFGSWFSGYTF
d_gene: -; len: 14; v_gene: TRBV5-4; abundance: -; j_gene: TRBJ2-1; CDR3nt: TGTGCCAGCACTCCAGCATACGGGTACAATGAGCAGTTCTTC; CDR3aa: CASTPAYGYNEQFF
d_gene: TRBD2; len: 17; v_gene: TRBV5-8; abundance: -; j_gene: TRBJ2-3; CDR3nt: TGTGCCAGCAGCTTGCTGGGCGGGAGGGCCGGAGGAGATACGCAGTATTTT; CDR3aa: CASSLLGGRAGGDTQYF
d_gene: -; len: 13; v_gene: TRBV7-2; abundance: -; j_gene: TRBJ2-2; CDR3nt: TGTGCCAGCAGCTCCTTGAACACCGGGGAGCTGTTTTTT; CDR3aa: CASSSLNTGELFF
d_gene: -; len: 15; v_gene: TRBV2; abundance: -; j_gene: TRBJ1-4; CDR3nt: TGTGCCAGCAGTGTGCGCGGGAAGGGAAATGAAAAACTGTTTTTT; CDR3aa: CASSVRGKGNEKLFF